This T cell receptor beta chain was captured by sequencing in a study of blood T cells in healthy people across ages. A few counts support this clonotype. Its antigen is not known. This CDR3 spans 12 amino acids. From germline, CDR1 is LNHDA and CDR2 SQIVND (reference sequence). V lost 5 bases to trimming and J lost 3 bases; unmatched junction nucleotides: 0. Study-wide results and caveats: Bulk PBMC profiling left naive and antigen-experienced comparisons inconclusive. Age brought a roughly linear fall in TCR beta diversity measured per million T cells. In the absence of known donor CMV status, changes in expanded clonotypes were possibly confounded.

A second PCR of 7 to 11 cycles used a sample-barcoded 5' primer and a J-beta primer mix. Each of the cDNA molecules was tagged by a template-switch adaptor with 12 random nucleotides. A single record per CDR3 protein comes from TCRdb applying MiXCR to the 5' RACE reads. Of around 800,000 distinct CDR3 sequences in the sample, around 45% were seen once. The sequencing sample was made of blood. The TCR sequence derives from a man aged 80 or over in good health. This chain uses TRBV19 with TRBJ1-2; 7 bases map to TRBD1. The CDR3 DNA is TGTGCCAGTAGTGGACAGGACTATGGCTACACCTTC. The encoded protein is CASSGQDYGYTF.